The present T cell receptor (beta chain) was sequenced within a study of Ad26.COV2.S vaccination and SARS-CoV-2 variants. Only in-frame clones appear in the TCRdb table, and some are missing; sequencing was by immunoSEQ multiplex PCR. The sample includes about 350,000 clones, around 90% seen only once; the top ten take 3% to 4%. V was shortened by 3 bases and J by 3 bases, with 9 bases between the two germline ends. There are 13 residues in the CDR3. The chain is built from TRBV12-3 or TRBV12-4 and TRBJ2-7, with D unclear. The receptor's source is a human donor who had recovered from COVID-19. Sample: peripheral blood, taken after recovery from COVID-19. The CDR3 sequence is CASSFGPFYEQYF. For the CDR3, the DNA is TGTGCCAGCAGTTTCGGGCCGTTCTACGAGCAGTACTTC.